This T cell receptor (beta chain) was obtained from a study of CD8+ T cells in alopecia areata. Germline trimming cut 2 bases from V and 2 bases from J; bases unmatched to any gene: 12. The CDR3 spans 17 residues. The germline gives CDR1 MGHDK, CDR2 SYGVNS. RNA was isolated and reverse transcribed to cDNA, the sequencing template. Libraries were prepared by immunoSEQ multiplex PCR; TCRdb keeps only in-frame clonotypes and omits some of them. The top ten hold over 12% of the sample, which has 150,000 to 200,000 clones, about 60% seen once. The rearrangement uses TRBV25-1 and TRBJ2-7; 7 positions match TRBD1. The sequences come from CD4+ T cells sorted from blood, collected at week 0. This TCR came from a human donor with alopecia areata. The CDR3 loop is CASSEALRGQNAYEQYF. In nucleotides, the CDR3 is TGTGCCAGCAGTGAAGCCCTCAGGGGACAGAACGCCTACGAGCAGTACTTC.